This T cell receptor beta chain was retrieved from a study of identifying expanded T cells in peripheral blood. Here immunoSEQ multiplex PCR was the method, and the copy in TCRdb shows in-frame clones only, minus some. This repertoire shows about 80,000 clones, roughly 84% found once; its top ten account for about 20%. Trimming stripped 8 bases from V and 5 bases from J, with 18 bases between. The CDR3 is 15 amino acids. Germline assignment: CDR1 WSHSY and CDR2 SAAADI. The rearrangement links TRBV10-2 to TRBJ2-2, with TRBD2 as a possible D gene (6 bases). Sequenced: blood. This clonotype was sampled from a person aged 18 to 70 in good health. CDR3 sequence (DNA): TGCGCCAGCCTAGACGGGGGAAAATGGACCGGGGAGCTGTTTTTT. Its protein product is CASLDGGKWTGELFF.